This T cell receptor (beta chain) was captured by sequencing in a study of T cells in Graves' hyperthyroidism and ophthalmopathy. No progression to ophthalmopathy during 18 months of follow-up defined stable disease. Uncontrolled infection, other autoimmune disease, pregnancy and lactation each barred patients from inclusion. Out of roughly 10 ml of fresh peripheral blood came the PBMCs. CDR1 and CDR2 from the germline V gene are SQVTM and ANQGSEA. This CDR3 is 13 amino acids long. Trimming shortened V by 6 bases and J by 0 bases, and 9 bases separated the two germline ends. What was amplified from RNA transcripts were TCR beta CDR3 regions. The HTBI primer set was used in a first-round RT-PCR of the TCR CDR3. TCRdb reanalysed the multiplex PCR reads using MiXCR and keeps one entry per CDR3 protein. The sample carries about 840,000 distinct CDR3 sequences, around 38% recorded once. This clonotype has at least ten counts.

The TCR was taken from a man younger than 30 with Graves' hyperthyroidism. The chain carries TRBV29-1 and TRBJ1-5; TRBD1 might be the D (6 bases). Sequencing was done on a sample of blood. CDR3 protein: CSVQQGSNQPQHF. In DNA, the CDR3 is TGCAGCGTGCAACAGGGTAGCAATCAGCCCCAGCATTTT.